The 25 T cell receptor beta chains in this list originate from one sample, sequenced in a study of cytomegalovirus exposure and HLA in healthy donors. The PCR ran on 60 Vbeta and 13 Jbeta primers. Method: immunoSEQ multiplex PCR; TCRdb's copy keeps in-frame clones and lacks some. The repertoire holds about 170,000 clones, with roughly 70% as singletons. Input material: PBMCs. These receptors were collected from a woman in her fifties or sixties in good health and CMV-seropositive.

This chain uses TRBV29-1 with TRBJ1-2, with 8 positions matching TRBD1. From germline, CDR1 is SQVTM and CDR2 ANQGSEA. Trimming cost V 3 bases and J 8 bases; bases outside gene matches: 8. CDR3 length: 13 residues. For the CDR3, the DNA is TGCAGCGTTGATACCCAGGGGGCTGGCGGCTACACCTTC. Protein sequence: CSVDTQGAGGYTF.

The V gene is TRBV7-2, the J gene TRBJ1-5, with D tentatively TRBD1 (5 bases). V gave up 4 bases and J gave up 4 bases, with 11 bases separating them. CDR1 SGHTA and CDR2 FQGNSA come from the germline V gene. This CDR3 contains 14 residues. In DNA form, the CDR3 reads TGTGCCAGCAGCTCGAGGGGAGGGAATCAGCCCCAGCATTTT. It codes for CASSSRGGNQPQHF. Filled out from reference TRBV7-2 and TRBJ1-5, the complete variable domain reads GAGVSQSPSNKVTEKGKDVELRCDPISGHTALYWYRQSLGQGLEFLIYFQGNSAPDKSGLPSDRFSAERTGGSVSTLTIQRTQQEDSAVYLCASSSRGGNQPQHFGDGTRLSIL.

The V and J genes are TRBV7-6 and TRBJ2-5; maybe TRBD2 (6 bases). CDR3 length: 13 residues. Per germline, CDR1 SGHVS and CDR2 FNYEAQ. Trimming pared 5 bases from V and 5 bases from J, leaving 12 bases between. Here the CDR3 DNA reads TGTGCCAGCAGCCGCGGACTATGGGAGACCCAGTACTTC. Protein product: CASSRGLWETQYF.

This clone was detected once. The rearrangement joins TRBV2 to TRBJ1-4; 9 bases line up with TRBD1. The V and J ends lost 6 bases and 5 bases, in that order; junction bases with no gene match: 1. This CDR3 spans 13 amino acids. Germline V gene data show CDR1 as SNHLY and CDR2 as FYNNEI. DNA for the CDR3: TGTGCCAGCAGCGGGACAGGGAATGAAAAACTGTTTTTT. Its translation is CASSGTGNEKLFF.

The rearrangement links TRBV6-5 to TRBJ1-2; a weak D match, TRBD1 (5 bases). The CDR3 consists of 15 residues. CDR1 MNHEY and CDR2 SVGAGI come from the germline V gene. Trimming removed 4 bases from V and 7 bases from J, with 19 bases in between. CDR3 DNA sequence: TGTGCCAGCAGTTTTGACTCAGGGCGGTTAAGTGGCTACACCTTC. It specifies CASSFDSGRLSGYTF.

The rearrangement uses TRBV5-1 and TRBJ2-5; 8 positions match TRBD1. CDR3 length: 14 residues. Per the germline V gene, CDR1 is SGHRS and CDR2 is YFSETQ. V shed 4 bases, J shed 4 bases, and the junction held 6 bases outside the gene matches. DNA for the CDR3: TGCGCCAGCAGCCCGGACAGGGTCGGAGAGACCCAGTACTTC. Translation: CASSPDRVGETQYF.

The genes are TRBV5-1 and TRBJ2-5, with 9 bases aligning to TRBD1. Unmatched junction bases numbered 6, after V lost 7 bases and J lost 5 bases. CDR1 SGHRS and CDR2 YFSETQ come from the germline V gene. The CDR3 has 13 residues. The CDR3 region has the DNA TGCGCCAGCGATCCCGGACAGGGGGAGACCCAGTACTTC. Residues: CASDPGQGETQYF.

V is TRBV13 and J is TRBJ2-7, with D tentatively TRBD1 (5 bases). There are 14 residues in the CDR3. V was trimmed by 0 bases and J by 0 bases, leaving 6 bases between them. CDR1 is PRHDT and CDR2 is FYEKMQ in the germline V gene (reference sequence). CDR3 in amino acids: CASSLGDTSYEQYF. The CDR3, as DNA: TGTGCCAGCAGCTTAGGGGACACCTCCTACGAGCAGTACTTC.

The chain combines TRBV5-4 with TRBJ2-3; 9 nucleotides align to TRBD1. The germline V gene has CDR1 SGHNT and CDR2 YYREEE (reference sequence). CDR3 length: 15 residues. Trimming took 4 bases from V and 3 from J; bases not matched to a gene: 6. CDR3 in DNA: TGTGCCAGCAGCACAGGGGGCGCGGGGACAGATACGCAGTATTTT. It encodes CASSTGGAGTDTQYF. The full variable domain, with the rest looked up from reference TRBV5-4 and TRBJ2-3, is ETGVTQSPTHLIKTRGQQVTLRCSSQSGHNTVSWYQQALGQGPQFIFQYYREEENGRGNFPPRFSGLQFPNYSSELNVNALELDDSALYLCASSTGGAGTDTQYFGPGTRLTVL.

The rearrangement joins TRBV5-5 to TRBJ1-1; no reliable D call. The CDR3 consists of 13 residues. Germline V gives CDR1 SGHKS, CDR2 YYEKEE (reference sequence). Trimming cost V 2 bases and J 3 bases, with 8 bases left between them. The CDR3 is CASSFAGDTEAFF. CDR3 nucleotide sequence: TGTGCCAGCAGCTTCGCGGGTGACACTGAAGCTTTCTTT. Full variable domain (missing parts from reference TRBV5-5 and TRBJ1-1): DAGVTQSPTHLIKTRGQQVTLRCSPISGHKSVSWYQQVLGQGPQFIFQYYEKEERGRGNFPDRFSARQFPNYSSELNVNALLLGDSALYLCASSFAGDTEAFFGQGTRLTVV.

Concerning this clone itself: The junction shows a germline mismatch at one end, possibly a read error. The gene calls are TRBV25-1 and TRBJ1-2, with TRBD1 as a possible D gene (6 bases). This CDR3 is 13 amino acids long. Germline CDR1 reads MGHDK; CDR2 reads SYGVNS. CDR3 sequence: CASSDRGGAYGLF. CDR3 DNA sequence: TGTGCCAGCAGTGACCGAGGGGGAGCGTACGGCCTATTC.

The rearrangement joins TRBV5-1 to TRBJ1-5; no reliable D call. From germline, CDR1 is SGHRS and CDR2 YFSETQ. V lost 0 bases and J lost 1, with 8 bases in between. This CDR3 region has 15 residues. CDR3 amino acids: CASSLEGSSNQPQHF. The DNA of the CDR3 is TGCGCCAGCAGCTTGGAAGGTAGCAGCAATCAGCCCCAGCATTTT. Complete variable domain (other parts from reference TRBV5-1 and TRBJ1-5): KAGVTQTPRYLIKTRGQQVTLSCSPISGHRSVSWYQQTPGQGLQFLFEYFSETQRNKGNFPGRFSGRQFSNSRSEMNVSTLELGDSALYLCASSLEGSSNQPQHFGDGTRLSIL.

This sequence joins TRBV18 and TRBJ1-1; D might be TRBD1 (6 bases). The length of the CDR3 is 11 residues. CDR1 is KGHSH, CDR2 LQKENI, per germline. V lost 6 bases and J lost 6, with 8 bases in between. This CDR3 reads CASSDRSEAFF. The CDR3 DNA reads TGTGCCAGCTCTGACAGGTCTGAAGCTTTCTTT.

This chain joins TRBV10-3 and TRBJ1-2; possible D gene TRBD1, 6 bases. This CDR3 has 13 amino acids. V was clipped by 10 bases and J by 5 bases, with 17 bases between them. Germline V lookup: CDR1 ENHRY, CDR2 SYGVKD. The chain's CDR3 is CATSGVRDYGYTF. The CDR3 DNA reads TGTGCCACCTCAGGGGTGAGAGATTATGGCTACACCTTC.

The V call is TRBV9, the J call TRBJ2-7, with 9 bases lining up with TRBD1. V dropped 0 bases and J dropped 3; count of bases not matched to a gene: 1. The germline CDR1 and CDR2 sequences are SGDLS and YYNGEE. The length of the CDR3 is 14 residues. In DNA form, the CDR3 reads TGTGCCAGCAGCGTAGGACAGGGGGGCTACGAGCAGTACTTC. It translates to CASSVGQGGYEQYF.

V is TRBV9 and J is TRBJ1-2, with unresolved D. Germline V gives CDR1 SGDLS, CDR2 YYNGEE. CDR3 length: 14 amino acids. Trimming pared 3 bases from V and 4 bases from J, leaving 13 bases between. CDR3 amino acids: CASSDPRRSYGYTF. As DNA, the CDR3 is TGTGCCAGCAGCGACCCCCGGAGGAGCTATGGCTACACCTTC.

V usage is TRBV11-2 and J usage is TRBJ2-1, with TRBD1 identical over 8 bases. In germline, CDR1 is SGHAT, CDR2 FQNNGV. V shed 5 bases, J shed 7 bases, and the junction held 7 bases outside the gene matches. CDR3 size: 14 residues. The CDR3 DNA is TGTGCCAGCAGCGGCGGACAGGGTGGTAATGAGCAGTTCTTC. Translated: CASSGGQGGNEQFF.

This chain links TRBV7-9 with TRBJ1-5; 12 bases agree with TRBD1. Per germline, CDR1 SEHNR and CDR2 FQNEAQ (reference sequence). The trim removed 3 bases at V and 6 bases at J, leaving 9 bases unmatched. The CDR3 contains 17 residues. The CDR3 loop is CASSLGTGGGLGQPQHF. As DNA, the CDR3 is TGTGCCAGCAGCTTGGGGACAGGGGGCGGGCTCGGTCAGCCCCAGCATTTT.

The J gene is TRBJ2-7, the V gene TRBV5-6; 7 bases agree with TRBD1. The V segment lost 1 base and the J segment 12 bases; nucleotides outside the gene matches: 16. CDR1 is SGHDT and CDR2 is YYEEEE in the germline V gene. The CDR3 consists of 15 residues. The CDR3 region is CASSLSVRQGMRLYF. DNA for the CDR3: TGTGCCAGCAGCTTGTCTGTTCGACAGGGTATGAGGCTGTACTTC.

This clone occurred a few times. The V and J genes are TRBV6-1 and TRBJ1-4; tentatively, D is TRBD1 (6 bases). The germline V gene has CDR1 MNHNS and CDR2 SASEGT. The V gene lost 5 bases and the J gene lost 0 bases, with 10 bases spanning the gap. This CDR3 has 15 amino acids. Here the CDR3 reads CASSPRQATNEKLFF. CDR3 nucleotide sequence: TGTGCCAGCAGTCCTCGACAGGCAACTAATGAAAAACTGTTTTTT.

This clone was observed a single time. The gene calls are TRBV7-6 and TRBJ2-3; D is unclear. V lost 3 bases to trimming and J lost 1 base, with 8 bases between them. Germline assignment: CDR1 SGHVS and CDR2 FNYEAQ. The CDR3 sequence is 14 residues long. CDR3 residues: CASSFSGGTDTQYF. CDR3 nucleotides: TGTGCCAGCAGCTTTTCGGGTGGCACAGATACGCAGTATTTT.

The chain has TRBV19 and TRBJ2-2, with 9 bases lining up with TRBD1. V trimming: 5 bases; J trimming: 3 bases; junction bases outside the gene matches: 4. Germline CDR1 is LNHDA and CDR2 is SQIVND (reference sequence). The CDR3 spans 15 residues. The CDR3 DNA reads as TGTGCCAGTAGTTGGGACAGGGTCGACACCGGGGAGCTGTTTTTT. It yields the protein CASSWDRVDTGELFF.

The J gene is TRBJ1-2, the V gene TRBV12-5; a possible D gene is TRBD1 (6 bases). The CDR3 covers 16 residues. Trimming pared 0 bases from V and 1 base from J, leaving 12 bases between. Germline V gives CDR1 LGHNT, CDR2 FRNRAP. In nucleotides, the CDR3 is TGTGCTAGTGGTTTGGTACAGGGTACGGTTAACTATGGCTACACCTTC. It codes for CASGLVQGTVNYGYTF.

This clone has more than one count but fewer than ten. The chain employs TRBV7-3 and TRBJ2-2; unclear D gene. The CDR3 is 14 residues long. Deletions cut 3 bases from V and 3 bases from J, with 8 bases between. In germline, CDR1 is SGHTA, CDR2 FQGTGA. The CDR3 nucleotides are TGTGCCAGCAGCTTGACCCGGGACACCGGGGAGCTGTTTTTT. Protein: CASSLTRDTGELFF.

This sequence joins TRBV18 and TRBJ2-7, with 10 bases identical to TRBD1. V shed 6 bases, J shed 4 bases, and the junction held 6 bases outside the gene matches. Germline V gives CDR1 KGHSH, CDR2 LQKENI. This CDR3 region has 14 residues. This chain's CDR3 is CASSGDRGTYEQYF. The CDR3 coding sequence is TGTGCCAGCTCTGGGGACAGGGGAACTTACGAGCAGTACTTC.